The 22 T cell receptor beta chains below were found in one sample sequenced in a study of blood T cell repertoires in COVID-19. Method: immunoSEQ multiplex PCR; TCRdb's copy keeps in-frame clones and lacks some. The table includes about 78,000 clones, roughly 84% detected once. The sequenced sample was peripheral blood. The receptor source for this set is a man in his fifties with acute or convalescent COVID-19.

CDR3 sequence: CASSPALGTSEKLFF. For the CDR3, the DNA is TGTGCCAGCAGTCCCGCCCTCGGGACAAGTGAAAAACTGTTTTTT. The chain combines TRBV28 with TRBJ1-4; D is perhaps TRBD1 (6 bases). Trimming removed 5 bases at V and 7 bases at J, with 17 bases between. This CDR3 is 15 amino acids long. Per the germline V gene, CDR1 is MDHEN and CDR2 is SYDVKM.

V and J are TRBV7-9 and TRBJ2-7; possibly TRBD1 for D (5 bases). The germline V gene encodes CDR1 SEHNR and CDR2 FQNEAQ (reference sequence). This CDR3 is built from 14 residues. V was shortened by 2 bases and J by 7 bases, with 15 bases between the two germline ends. Here the CDR3 DNA reads TGTGCCAGCAGCTTAACAGTTGGACCAGGGGAGCAGTACTTC. It is translated as CASSLTVGPGEQYF. Variable domain in full (rest from reference TRBV7-9 and TRBJ2-7): DTGVSQNPRHKITKRGQNVTFRCDPISEHNRLYWYRQTLGQGPEFLTYFQNEAQLEKSRLLSDRFSAERPKGSFSTLEIQRTEQGDSAMYLCASSLTVGPGEQYFGPGTRLTVT.

The chain employs TRBV30 and TRBJ1-4; D might be TRBD1 (6 bases). Germline V gene data show CDR1 as GTSNPN and CDR2 as SVGIG (reference sequence). The CDR3 contains 11 residues. The V and J ends lost 2 bases and 11 bases respectively, with 9 bases between them. CDR3 residues: CAWSLRGKLFF. For the CDR3, the DNA is TGTGCCTGGAGTCTAAGGGGGAAACTGTTTTTT.

This chain uses TRBV19 with TRBJ2-7; D is possibly TRBD1 (6 bases). The length of the CDR3 is 13 residues. Germline-derived CDR1 and CDR2 are LNHDA and SQIVND (reference sequence). V was pared by 6 bases and J by 3 bases, with 12 bases between. CDR3 in DNA: TGTGCCAGTAGGGTTCAGGGGAGCTACGAGCAGTACTTC. Amino acid sequence: CASRVQGSYEQYF.

This clone was observed a few times. The chain uses TRBV20-1 and TRBJ2-2; TRBD2 aligns across 8 bases. V was clipped by 3 bases and J by 3 bases; unmatched bases: 6. There are 15 residues in the CDR3. In germline, CDR1 is DFQATT, CDR2 SNEGSKA (reference sequence). The CDR3 sequence: CSASWRGVHTGELFF. In nucleotides, the CDR3 is TGCAGTGCTAGTTGGCGGGGGGTACACACCGGGGAGCTGTTTTTT.

The chain is built from TRBV9 and TRBJ2-3; 10 bases are shared with TRBD2. V gave up 3 bases and J gave up 2 bases; unmatched junction bases: 3. Germline CDR1 SGDLS, CDR2 YYNGEE. This CDR3 region has 15 residues. The CDR3 sequence is CASSAGTSDTDTQYF. As DNA, the CDR3 is TGTGCCAGCAGCGCCGGGACTAGCGACACAGATACGCAGTATTTT. Using reference TRBV9 and TRBJ2-3 for the parts outside the CDR3, the full variable domain is DSGVTQTPKHLITATGQRVTLRCSPRSGDLSVYWYQQSLDQGLQFLIQYYNGEERAKGNILERFSAQQFPDLHSELNLSSLELGDSALYFCASSAGTSDTDTQYFGPGTRLTVL.

The chain couples TRBV7-9 to TRBJ1-1; D gene uncertain. V was shortened by 4 bases and J by 8 bases, with 8 bases between the two germline ends. The CDR3 spans 11 residues. Germline V gene lookup returns CDR1 SEHNR and CDR2 FQNEAQ (reference sequence). The CDR3: CASSSVSEAFF. CDR3 DNA sequence: TGTGCCAGCAGCTCAGTATCGGAAGCTTTCTTT.

V gene TRBV2 combines with J gene TRBJ1-5; 8 bases agree with TRBD1. V was pared by 7 bases and J by 2 bases, with 10 bases of the junction left unmatched. This CDR3 is 16 amino acids long. Looked up from germline, CDR1 is SNHLY and CDR2 is FYNNEI. The CDR3 bases are TGTGCCAGCACGTTGGGTCAGGGGGCGGGCAATCAGCCCCAGCATTTT. This sequence encodes CASTLGQGAGNQPQHF.

The chain joins TRBV19 to TRBJ2-2; possibly TRBD1 for D (5 bases). The CDR3 runs to 12 residues. Trimming cost V 5 bases and J 8 bases, with 9 bases left between them. Germline loops: CDR1 LNHDA, CDR2 SQIVND (reference sequence). As DNA, the CDR3 is TGTGCCAGTAGTTCACGACAGGGGGAGCTGTTTTTT. Its translation: CASSSRQGELFF.

The chain is built from TRBV27 and TRBJ1-1; 7 nucleotides match TRBD1. Trimming cost V 2 bases and J 4 bases; bases outside gene matches: 10. CDR1 is MNHEY, CDR2 SMNVEV, per germline (reference sequence). The CDR3 consists of 16 residues. CDR3 sequence reads: CASSLLGEGAGTEAFF. As DNA, the CDR3 is TGTGCCAGCAGTTTACTGGGTGAGGGGGCGGGCACTGAAGCTTTCTTT.

The V call is TRBV12-3 or TRBV12-4, the J call TRBJ2-2; 7 bases are shared with TRBD2. V lost 6 bases to trimming and J lost 7 bases; unmatched junction nucleotides: 5. There are 13 residues in the CDR3. The CDR3 region is CASRPRDYGELFF. Here the CDR3 DNA reads TGTGCCAGCAGACCCAGGGACTACGGGGAGCTGTTTTTT.

The chain joins TRBV15 to TRBJ2-5, with TRBD2 identical over 9 bases. The germline CDR1 and CDR2 sequences are LNHNV and YYDKDF (reference sequence). This CDR3 is 17 amino acids long. J gave up 6 bases and V 5 bases, and 16 bases lay outside the gene matches. The CDR3 loop is CATSWMGGREGWQTQYF. The CDR3 region has the DNA TGTGCCACCAGCTGGATGGGAGGGCGGGAGGGCTGGCAGACCCAGTACTTC.

The rearrangement uses TRBV14 and TRBJ2-7; D unresolved. Germline V gives CDR1 SGHDN, CDR2 FVKESK. The CDR3 sequence is 13 residues long. The germline V and J ends were trimmed by 0 bases and 0 bases, with 3 bases remaining between them. CDR3 sequence reads: CASSQDLSYEQYF. The CDR3, as DNA: TGTGCCAGCAGCCAAGACCTCTCCTACGAGCAGTACTTC.

The V call is TRBV5-1, the J call TRBJ2-5; D uncertain. CDR1 and CDR2 (germline): SGHRS, YFSETQ. The CDR3 is 12 amino acids. Trimming cost V 0 bases and J 2 bases, with 2 bases left between them. This chain's CDR3 is CASSLAQETQYF. Written as DNA, the CDR3 is TGCGCCAGCAGCTTGGCTCAAGAGACCCAGTACTTC.

This clone was detected only once. The V gene is TRBV14, the J gene TRBJ2-1, with TRBD1 matching 9 bases. Trimming took 4 bases from V and 6 from J; bases not matched to a gene: 7. This CDR3 has 15 amino acids. Germline lookup yields CDR1 SGHDN and CDR2 FVKESK. The CDR3 DNA sequence: TGTGCCAGCAGCCCTCCGGGGACAGGGCTCAATGAGCAGTTCTTC. Protein: CASSPPGTGLNEQFF.

The chain combines TRBV28 with TRBJ1-2, with TRBD1 identical over 7 bases. The CDR3 has 14 amino acids. The germline CDR1 and CDR2 sequences are MDHEN and SYDVKM. V lost 6 bases to trimming and J lost 3 bases; unmatched junction nucleotides: 7. The CDR3 coding sequence is TGTGCCAGCAGCCTTACAGGGGAACACTATGGCTACACCTTC. It codes for CASSLTGEHYGYTF.

The genes are TRBV10-1 and TRBJ1-1; 8 bases match TRBD1. Germline loops: CDR1 WNHNN, CDR2 SYGVQD (reference sequence). The trim removed 6 bases at V and 5 bases at J, leaving 8 bases unmatched. The CDR3 loop spans 14 amino acids. The CDR3 spells CASSPGTGGTEAFF. CDR3 bases: TGCGCCAGCAGCCCCGGGACAGGAGGTACTGAAGCTTTCTTT.

The chain couples TRBV19 to TRBJ1-5; D is ambiguous. The germline V gene has CDR1 LNHDA and CDR2 SQIVND (reference sequence). The CDR3 runs 15 residues. Trimming shortened V by 6 bases and J by 0 bases, and 12 bases separated the two germline ends. CDR3 in amino acids: CASRAAGGSNQPQHF. The DNA for the CDR3 is TGTGCCAGTAGGGCGGCGGGCGGTAGCAATCAGCCCCAGCATTTT.

The rearrangement uses TRBV30 and TRBJ1-2, with D unclear. The CDR3 has 11 amino acids. Germline CDR1 is GTSNPN and CDR2 is SVGIG (reference sequence). The V end was cut by 4 bases, the J end by 2 bases, with 5 bases between. The CDR3 nucleotides read TGTGCCTGGAACCGGAACTATGGCTACACCTTC. This translates into CAWNRNYGYTF.

This clone has only a few counts. The gene calls are TRBV28 and TRBJ1-2, with TRBD1 identical over 7 bases. Germline V gene lookup returns CDR1 MDHEN and CDR2 SYDVKM. The CDR3 consists of 13 residues. Trimming removed 7 bases from V and 8 bases from J; junction bases left unmatched: 10. The DNA for the CDR3 is TGTGCCAGCACCACCACAGGGGCGAGGGGCTACACCTTC. Protein sequence: CASTTTGARGYTF.

This clone was observed a single time. V usage is TRBV5-4 and J usage is TRBJ2-2, with 7 bases that match TRBD1. This CDR3 is 16 amino acids long. Germline CDR1 and CDR2: SGHNT and YYREEE (reference sequence). V shed 4 bases and J 4 bases; nucleotides not matched to a gene: 10. The CDR3 sequence is CASSPNQGVLTGELFF. In DNA, the CDR3 is TGTGCCAGCAGCCCCAACCAGGGGGTTCTCACCGGGGAGCTGTTTTTT.

The rearrangement joins TRBV28 to TRBJ1-4; 7 bases are shared with TRBD1. The CDR3 has 12 residues. The V segment lost 7 bases and the J segment 13 bases; nucleotides outside the gene matches: 9. The V gene's germline CDR1 is MDHEN and CDR2 SYDVKM. CDR3 coding DNA: TGTGCCAGCAAACCTGGAGGGGGCGGACTGTTTTTT. Its protein product is CASKPGGGGLFF.